The source of this T cell receptor beta chain is a study of OX40 agonist ivuxolimab in advanced cancers. Clones were sequenced by immunoSEQ multiplex PCR, and TCRdb holds only the in-frame ones, with some missing. The sample holds tens of thousands of clones; 70% to 90% are singletons and the top ten take 0.27%. With V trimmed by 3 bases and J by 3 bases, 5 bases remained unmatched. The CDR3 runs 16 residues. The germline gives CDR1 LNHNV, CDR2 YYDKDF (reference sequence). This chain uses TRBV15 with TRBJ2-1; TRBD2 agrees at 10 bases. The sample in question was CD4+ or CD8+ T cells sorted from blood, obtained in a trial of the OX40 agonist ivuxolimab. This receptor was obtained from an adult with an advanced solid tumor such as melanoma, head and neck, liver or kidney cancer. The CDR3 nucleotides are TGTGCCACCAGCAGGGAGCTAGCGGGGGTCTACAATGAGCAGTTCTTC. Translated: CATSRELAGVYNEQFF.